These 25 T cell receptor beta chains were all obtained from the same sample, sequenced in a study of CD8 T cells in Susac syndrome. Random hexamers served to reverse transcribe about 0.5 to 1 ug RNA. TCRdb re-derived calls from the immunoSEQ multiplex PCR reads in MiXCR, one entry per CDR3 protein. Seen here are about 66,000 distinct CDR3 sequences, 90% to 95% observed once, and the top ten hold around 0.61%. Sample: CD8+ T cells from PBMCs. These receptors all come from a human donor with multiple sclerosis.

This clonotype was seen a single time. The gene calls are TRBV27 and TRBJ1-2, with D perhaps matching TRBD1 (5 bases). The V end was cut by 9 bases, the J end by 6 bases, with 14 bases between. CDR1 MNHEY and CDR2 SMNVEV come from the germline V gene (reference sequence). This CDR3 contains 12 residues. In DNA form, the CDR3 reads TGTGCCAGTAGGGGAGGGAGGGATGGCTACACCTTC. Translation gives CASRGGRDGYTF.

The chain combines TRBV4-1 with TRBJ2-2; 9 bases map to TRBD1. The junction had 13 bases not matched to a gene; V was cut back by 8 bases and J by 6 bases. This CDR3 has 16 amino acids. CDR1 is MGHRA, CDR2 YSYEKL, per germline. CDR3 coding DNA: TGCGCCAGCGGAACATTGACAGGGGGGAGTTCCGGGGAGCTGTTTTTT. It translates to CASGTLTGGSSGELFF.

The rearrangement uses TRBV7-9 and TRBJ1-2; 8 bases line up with TRBD1. CDR3 length equals 13 residues. The V gene end was trimmed by 5 bases and the J gene end by 7 bases; junction bases not matched to a gene: 6. Per the germline V gene, CDR1 is SEHNR and CDR2 is FQNEAQ (reference sequence). CDR3 sequence (DNA): TGTGCCAGCAGCATGGACAGGGATGGTGGCTACACCTTC. Translation gives CASSMDRDGGYTF.

This chain connects TRBV30 to TRBJ1-2; maybe TRBD1 (6 bases). V was shortened by 5 bases and J by 6 bases, with 16 bases between the two germline ends. The length of the CDR3 is 13 residues. Germline V gene data show CDR1 as GTSNPN and CDR2 as SVGIG (reference sequence). The CDR3 region is CAWAFRGGDGYTF. CDR3 nucleotides: TGTGCCTGGGCGTTCAGGGGCGGGGATGGCTACACCTTC.

This chain connects TRBV4-1 to TRBJ1-2, with 11 bases fitting TRBD1. The CDR3 contains 15 residues. Looked up from germline, CDR1 is MGHRA and CDR2 is YSYEKL. The V gene end was trimmed by 2 bases and the J gene end by 8 bases; junction bases not matched to a gene: 7. CDR3 amino acids: CASSQSPGQGVGYTF. CDR3 nucleotide sequence: TGCGCCAGCAGCCAATCACCGGGACAGGGGGTCGGCTACACCTTC.

The table lists this clonotype with a few counts. The gene calls are TRBV5-4 and TRBJ2-1; D unresolved. Deletions cut 3 bases from V and 4 bases from J, with 8 bases between. The CDR3 covers 13 residues. Germline CDR1 is SGHNT and CDR2 is YYREEE (reference sequence). CDR3 protein: CASSSESYNEQFF. CDR3 bases: TGTGCCAGCAGCTCAGAGTCATACAATGAGCAGTTCTTC.

The V call is TRBV11-2, the J call TRBJ2-7; 10 bases line up with TRBD2. The CDR3 is 15 amino acids. The germline V gene encodes CDR1 SGHAT and CDR2 FQNNGV. J gave up 7 bases and V 4 bases, and 10 bases lay outside the gene matches. CDR3 loop: CASSSTSSGSREQYF. For the CDR3, the DNA is TGTGCCAGCAGCTCCACCTCTAGCGGGAGTCGGGAGCAGTACTTC.

This chain uses TRBV20-1 with TRBJ2-7, with 15 nucleotides matching TRBD2. Trimming cost V 3 bases and J 2 bases; bases outside gene matches: 2. CDR1 and CDR2 from the germline V gene are DFQATT and SNEGSKA (reference sequence). The CDR3 covers 15 residues. CDR3: CSARGLAGGPYEQYF. As DNA, the CDR3 is TGCAGTGCTAGGGGACTAGCGGGGGGACCCTACGAGCAGTACTTC.

The V gene is TRBV5-6, the J gene TRBJ2-1; possible D gene TRBD1, 5 bases. This CDR3 has 17 amino acids. Per the germline V gene, CDR1 is SGHDT and CDR2 is YYEEEE. V lost 4 bases to trimming and J lost 0 bases, with 17 bases between them. The CDR3 sequence: CASSAWTNFASYNEQFF. The CDR3 nucleotides are TGTGCCAGCAGCGCCTGGACAAATTTCGCCTCCTACAATGAGCAGTTCTTC.

The rearrangement joins TRBV28 to TRBJ2-7, with 10 bases that match TRBD2. Trimming cost V 5 bases and J 0 bases; bases outside gene matches: 4. CDR3 size: 15 residues. CDR1 MDHEN and CDR2 SYDVKM come from the germline V gene. The CDR3 region is CASSGLAAISYEQYF. Written as DNA, the CDR3 is TGTGCCAGCAGTGGACTAGCGGCGATCTCCTACGAGCAGTACTTC.

This chain links TRBV30 with TRBJ1-1; TRBD1 matches at 9 bases. Germline CDR1 and CDR2: GTSNPN and SVGIG (reference sequence). CDR3 length equals 16 residues. The J segment lost 5 bases and the V segment lost 2 bases, leaving 12 bases of the junction unmatched. Here the CDR3 DNA reads TGTGCCTGGAGTCCAACCCGGGGACAGGGAGTAACTGAAGCTTTCTTT. Translation: CAWSPTRGQGVTEAFF. Full variable domain (missing parts from reference TRBV30 and TRBJ1-1): SQTIHQWPATLVQPVGSPLSLECTVEGTSNPNLYWYRQAAGRGLQLLFYSVGIGQISSEVPQNLSASRPQDRQFILSSKKLLLSDSGFYLCAWSPTRGQGVTEAFFGQGTRLTVV.

This clonotype was detected only once. The chain has TRBV7-9 and TRBJ2-7; a possible D gene is TRBD1 (6 bases). There are 14 residues in the CDR3. The V end lost 5 bases, the J end lost 3 bases, and 14 bases lay between the germline ends. From germline, CDR1 is SEHNR and CDR2 FQNEAQ (reference sequence). CDR3: CASSPRDMGYEQYF. The CDR3 nucleotides read TGTGCCAGCAGCCCCCGGGACATGGGCTACGAGCAGTACTTC.

The chain combines TRBV27 with TRBJ2-1; 9 nucleotides align to TRBD2. Unmatched junction bases numbered 5, after V lost 6 bases and J lost 2 bases. Germline CDR1 reads MNHEY; CDR2 reads SMNVEV (reference sequence). This CDR3 region has 15 residues. CDR3 coding DNA: TGTGCCAGCAGCATGCTAGCGGGGCCCTACAATGAGCAGTTCTTC. Amino acids: CASSMLAGPYNEQFF.

The rearrangement links TRBV7-9 to TRBJ2-1; D gene uncertain. Trimming took 1 base from V and 15 from J, leaving 10 bases between them. The CDR3 runs to 11 residues. Germline-derived CDR1 and CDR2 are SEHNR and FQNEAQ (reference sequence). The CDR3 coding sequence is TGTGCCAGCAGCTTAGAAGACTCGCCGTTCTTC. Translation gives CASSLEDSPFF.

The rearrangement joins TRBV4-1 to TRBJ2-7; a weak D match, TRBD2 (5 bases). V lost 0 bases to trimming and J lost 4 bases, with 10 bases between them. The germline CDR1 and CDR2 sequences are MGHRA and YSYEKL. The CDR3 consists of 14 residues. The CDR3 coding sequence is TGCGCCAGCAGCCAAGAAGGAGGAGCGTACGAGCAGTACTTC. Amino acid sequence: CASSQEGGAYEQYF.

V usage is TRBV6-4 and J usage is TRBJ2-3; no clear D gene. This CDR3 has 14 residues. The germline V gene has CDR1 MRHNA and CDR2 SNTAGT. V lost 4 bases and J 5 bases, leaving 13 bases between the germline ends. CDR3 amino acids: CASSGGVEEDTQYF. CDR3 nucleotide sequence: TGTGCCAGCAGTGGAGGAGTTGAAGAAGATACGCAGTATTTT.

This sequence joins TRBV7-9 and TRBJ2-3; 8 nucleotides align to TRBD1. V gave up 5 bases and J gave up 0 bases; unmatched junction bases: 7. Germline-derived CDR1 and CDR2 are SEHNR and FQNEAQ (reference sequence). The CDR3 covers 16 residues. In DNA, the CDR3 is TGTGCCAGCAGCCCGACAGGGGCGTACAGCACAGATACGCAGTATTTT. Residues: CASSPTGAYSTDTQYF.

The rearrangement uses TRBV6-6 and TRBJ2-3; either TRBD1 or TRBD2 may fit D (5 bases each). The germline CDR1 and CDR2 sequences are MNHNY and SVGAGI (reference sequence). Trimming left V 6 bases short and J 0 bases short, with 10 bases between. CDR3 length equals 14 residues. CDR3 sequence (DNA): TGTGCCAGCAGGGGGACGGTTAGCACAGATACGCAGTATTTT. Encoded protein: CASRGTVSTDTQYF.

The gene calls are TRBV14 and TRBJ1-2; D not resolved. Germline-derived CDR1 and CDR2 are SGHDN and FVKESK. The CDR3 is made up of 13 amino acids. V lost 4 bases and J lost 8, with 14 bases in between. CDR3 DNA: TGTGCCAGCAGCCCGGACGGTGGTAGGGGCTACACCTTC. As protein: CASSPDGGRGYTF.

This chain joins TRBV12-3 or TRBV12-4 and TRBJ1-1; maybe TRBD1 (5 bases). The CDR3 totals 14 residues. V lost 3 bases and J lost 2, with 10 bases in between. As DNA, the CDR3 is TGTGCCAGCAGTTTCGCAGGGACTAACACTGAAGCTTTCTTT. Translating gives CASSFAGTNTEAFF.

This sequence joins TRBV7-8 and TRBJ2-3; D not resolved. CDR3 length equals 10 residues. Germline V gene sequence: CDR1 SGHVS, CDR2 FQNEAQ. V lost 10 bases to trimming and J lost 2 bases, with 4 bases between them. The CDR3 DNA is TGTGCCACTACCACAGATACGCAGTATTTT. It translates to CATTTDTQYF.

V gene TRBV13 combines with J gene TRBJ2-1; 7 positions match TRBD1. Losses at the gene ends were 5 bases for V and 2 bases for J; bases not matched to a gene: 0. The CDR3 is 13 residues long. Germline assignment: CDR1 PRHDT and CDR2 FYEKMQ (reference sequence). CDR3 in DNA: TGTGCCAGCAGCGACAGGGCCTACAATGAGCAGTTCTTC. Translating gives CASSDRAYNEQFF.

This chain joins TRBV29-1 and TRBJ2-3; D is perhaps TRBD1 (5 bases). There are 13 residues in the CDR3. Germline V gene sequence: CDR1 SQVTM, CDR2 ANQGSEA. Trimming cost V 7 bases and J 2 bases, with 13 bases left between them. The CDR3, as DNA: TGCAGCGCTCCGCAGGGTGTCACAGATACGCAGTATTTT. Encoded protein: CSAPQGVTDTQYF.

The chain links TRBV11-2 to TRBJ2-7; TRBD2 agrees at 7 bases. The V gene's germline CDR1 is SGHAT and CDR2 FQNNGV. CDR3 length equals 15 residues. With 4 bases clipped from V and 0 bases from J, the junction kept 6 bases outside the gene matches. This CDR3 is CASSYTSVNSYEQYF. For the CDR3, the DNA is TGTGCCAGCAGCTATACTAGCGTCAACTCCTACGAGCAGTACTTC.

This clonotype was observed a few times. V usage is TRBV11-2 and J usage is TRBJ2-3, with 7 bases identical to TRBD2. This CDR3 is 15 amino acids long. Looked up from germline, CDR1 is SGHAT and CDR2 is FQNNGV. Germline trimming cut 3 bases from V and 5 bases from J; bases unmatched to any gene: 8. CDR3 nucleotides: TGTGCCAGCAGCTTCGGGGGGTCCTCTTTAGATACGCAGTATTTT. The encoded protein is CASSFGGSSLDTQYF.